The source of this TCR beta chain is a study of response to subunit inactivated influenza vaccine. Notes on the study in general: With each seasonal influenza vaccination, the authors suggested, few new T cells are recruited.

TCRdb reanalysed the RT-PCR reads using MiXCR and keeps one entry per CDR3 protein. The sample has a few hundred thousand distinct CDR3 sequences, about 10% seen once; the top ten hold approximately 12%. Looked up from germline, CDR1 is SGHRS and CDR2 is YFSETQ. CDR3 size: 14 residues. With V trimmed by 1 base and J by 5 bases, 3 bases remained unmatched. This clonotype has a count of ten or more. The antigen is not known. The chain recombines TRBV5-1 with TRBJ2-5, with 9 bases aligning to TRBD1. The specimen comprised PBMCs from blood, sampled roughly 48 days after vaccination. The sequence was collected from a man aged 50-60 years who received an inactivated influenza vaccine. CDR3 amino acids: CASSLNDRGETQYF. CDR3 in DNA: TGCGCCAGCAGCTTGAACGACAGGGGGGAGACCCAGTACTTC. The complete variable domain, with remaining parts taken from reference TRBV5-1 and TRBJ2-5, reads KAGVTQTPRYLIKTRGQQVTLSCSPISGHRSVSWYQQTPGQGLQFLFEYFSETQRNKGNFPGRFSGRQFSNSRSEMNVSTLELGDSALYLCASSLNDRGETQYFGPGTRLLVL.